This TCR beta chain appears in the sequencing data of a study of early stage breast cancer tumors. Only in-frame clones appear in the TCRdb table, and some are missing; sequencing was by immunoSEQ multiplex PCR. The data show fewer than 70,000 clones, over 80% seen once. Germline V gene data show CDR1 as MGHDK and CDR2 as SYGVNS. The V and J ends lost 7 bases and 0 bases respectively, with 7 bases between them. This CDR3 has 13 amino acids. This receptor was taken from a person aged 40 to 49 with breast cancer. Sequencing used blood. V usage is TRBV25-1 and J usage is TRBJ2-4, with D perhaps matching TRBD1 (5 bases). DNA for the CDR3: TGTGCCAGCAAAGGGGCAGCCAAAAACATTCAGTACTTC. It translates to CASKGAAKNIQYF.